One sample yielded the 15 T cell receptor beta chains listed below, sequenced in a study of identical twins. One entry per CDR3 protein, called by TCRdb with MiXCR from the 5' RACE reads. The data contain around 140,000 distinct CDR3 sequences, under 4.5% of them seen just once; the ten biggest clones take up 7% to 10%. Sequencing was performed on memory T cells sorted from blood. These receptors all stem from a man between 18 and 35 years old in good health.

This clonotype was detected ten times or more. The chain uses TRBV11-2 and TRBJ2-7; 9 bases are a match to TRBD1. Germline trimming cut 5 bases from V and 7 bases from J; bases unmatched to any gene: 15. This CDR3 contains 16 residues. Germline V lookup: CDR1 SGHAT, CDR2 FQNNGV. Here the CDR3 DNA reads TGTGCCAGCAGCCCCACTCCGGGACAGGGTTCGCGGGAGCAGTACGTC. Amino acids: CASSPTPGQGSREQYV.

There are many counts of this clonotype. The rearrangement links TRBV20-1 to TRBJ1-5; 7 bases align to TRBD1. Per the germline V gene, CDR1 is DFQATT and CDR2 is SNEGSKA (reference sequence). This CDR3 is 15 amino acids long. V lost 3 bases, J lost 7 bases, and 12 bases stayed unmatched. CDR3 coding DNA: TGCAGTGCTAGGAGAAATGATCAGGGGGGACAGCCCCAGCATTTT. Residues: CSARRNDQGGQPQHF.

This clonotype was counted many times. The rearrangement links TRBV5-1 to TRBJ2-7; perhaps TRBD1 as D (5 bases). Trimming pared 4 bases from V and 3 bases from J, leaving 5 bases between. Germline V gene data show CDR1 as SGHRS and CDR2 as YFSETQ. The CDR3 totals 11 residues. In DNA, the CDR3 is TGCGCCAGCAGCCAGGGCTACGAGCAGTACGTC. Its translation: CASSQGYEQYV.

This clonotype has ten or more counts. The chain carries TRBV6-1 and TRBJ1-2, with D maybe TRBD1 (6 bases). The CDR3 runs to 19 residues. Per germline, CDR1 MNHNS and CDR2 SASEGT. Trimming cost V 5 bases and J 0 bases, with 25 bases left between them. This CDR3 reads CASSKSPGTNTPSNYGYTF. In DNA, the CDR3 is TGTGCCAGCAGTAAATCCCCCGGGACAAATACACCCTCTAACTATGGCTACACCTTC.

With regard to this clonotype: A much larger clone is a single base away; this may be a read error. The chain combines TRBV20-1 with TRBJ2-3, with D maybe TRBD2 (5 bases). The CDR3 is 13 residues long. Germline V gene data show CDR1 as DFQATT and CDR2 as SNEGSKA (reference sequence). CDR3 sequence (DNA): TGCAGTGCTAGCGGGTCTAGCACAGATACGCAGTCTTTT. Protein: CSASGSSTDTQSF.

This clonotype was picked up many times. V gene TRBV5-1 combines with J gene TRBJ2-1; TRBD1 matches 8 bases. This CDR3 region has 18 residues. Germline V gene sequence: CDR1 SGHRS, CDR2 YFSETQ. The ends lost 0 bases at V and 3 bases at J; junction bases unmatched: 11. CDR3 sequence reads: CASSLGQGNYYYYNEQFF. CDR3 in DNA: TGCGCCAGCAGCTTGGGACAGGGGAACTACTACTACTACAATGAGCAGTTCTTC.

This clonotype has ten or more counts. J is TRBJ2-3 and V is TRBV6-1, with a possible D match to TRBD1 (6 bases). The V end was cut by 6 bases, the J end by 4 bases, with 14 bases between. This CDR3 has 14 residues. The germline gives CDR1 MNHNS, CDR2 SASEGT. The DNA of the CDR3 is TGTGCCAGCAGAACTTGGCAGGGGCCAGATACGCAGTATTTT. It translates to CASRTWQGPDTQYF.

This clonotype has ten or more counts. J is TRBJ2-1 and V is TRBV20-1; 12 bases agree with TRBD2. The CDR3 extends over 17 amino acids. Germline V gene sequence: CDR1 DFQATT, CDR2 SNEGSKA (reference sequence). Unmatched junction bases numbered 9, after V lost 1 base and J lost 5 bases. CDR3 nucleotides: TGCAGTGCTAGAGCCCTACCGACTAGCGGGAGCCACAATGAGCAGTTCTTC. This gives the protein CSARALPTSGSHNEQFF.

This clonotype was observed at least ten times. This chain uses TRBV11-2 with TRBJ2-3; D gene unclear. The germline V gene encodes CDR1 SGHAT and CDR2 FQNNGV. The CDR3 is made up of 12 amino acids. Trimming took off 5 bases at V and 8 bases at J, with 11 bases between the two ends. The CDR3 protein is CASSQSLGTQYF. In DNA form, the CDR3 reads TGTGCCAGCAGCCAGAGTCTGGGTACGCAGTATTTT.

About this clonotype itself: This may arise from a read error, as a much more abundant clone is one base away. The chain carries TRBV5-1 and TRBJ2-5, with 7 positions matching TRBD1. The CDR3 sequence is 14 residues long. The J segment lost 3 bases and the V segment lost 4 bases, leaving 6 bases of the junction unmatched. CDR1 and CDR2 from the germline V gene are SGHRS and YFSETQ. For the CDR3, the DNA is TGCGCCAGCAGCGGAGACAGGGCGAAAGAGACCCAGTACTTC. Translation: CASSGDRAKETQYF.

This clonotype was observed many times. The genes are TRBV6-1 and TRBJ1-2, with TRBD1 matching over 9 bases. In germline, CDR1 is MNHNS, CDR2 SASEGT. V was clipped by 4 bases and J by 8 bases; unmatched bases: 8. The CDR3 contains 14 residues. The CDR3 coding sequence is TGTGCCAGCAGTGTGGGACAGGGTTCTGTAGGCTACACCTTC. Encoded protein: CASSVGQGSVGYTF.

This clonotype was seen a handful of times. The rearrangement uses TRBV6-5 and TRBJ1-2; 9 bases align to TRBD1. Germline CDR1 MNHEY, CDR2 SVGAGI. Trimming cost V 2 bases and J 7 bases; bases outside gene matches: 8. The CDR3 runs 15 residues. As DNA, the CDR3 is TGTGCCAGCAGTTACAGTAGACAGGGGGTTTCTGGCTACACCTTC. Its translation is CASSYSRQGVSGYTF.

This clonotype was recorded many times. The rearrangement joins TRBV20-1 to TRBJ2-5; the match to TRBD1 covers 7 bases. Germline-derived CDR1 and CDR2 are DFQATT and SNEGSKA (reference sequence). Trimming at V came to 3 bases and at J to 4 bases, leaving 2 bases not matched to a gene. The CDR3 extends over 12 amino acids. CDR3 in amino acids: CSARPGGETQYF. CDR3 DNA: TGCAGTGCTAGGCCAGGGGGAGAGACCCAGTACTTC.

This clonotype was counted many times. This rearrangement joins TRBV24-1 to TRBJ2-2; 7 bases line up with TRBD2. From germline, CDR1 is KGHDR and CDR2 SFDVKD. Losses at the gene ends were 5 bases for V and 6 bases for J; bases not matched to a gene: 8. The CDR3 is 15 residues long. The CDR3 DNA follows: TGTGCCACCAGTGGAACCGGGACTAAGGCCGGGGAGCTGTTTTTT. It yields the protein CATSGTGTKAGELFF.

At least ten counts were recorded for this clonotype. V usage is TRBV6-5 and J usage is TRBJ2-5; D not resolved. Trimming stripped 5 bases from V and 3 bases from J, with 7 bases between. In germline, CDR1 is MNHEY, CDR2 SVGAGI. CDR3 size: 12 residues. CDR3 loop: CASSPNEETQYF. DNA for the CDR3: TGTGCCAGCAGTCCCAACGAAGAGACCCAGTACTTC.